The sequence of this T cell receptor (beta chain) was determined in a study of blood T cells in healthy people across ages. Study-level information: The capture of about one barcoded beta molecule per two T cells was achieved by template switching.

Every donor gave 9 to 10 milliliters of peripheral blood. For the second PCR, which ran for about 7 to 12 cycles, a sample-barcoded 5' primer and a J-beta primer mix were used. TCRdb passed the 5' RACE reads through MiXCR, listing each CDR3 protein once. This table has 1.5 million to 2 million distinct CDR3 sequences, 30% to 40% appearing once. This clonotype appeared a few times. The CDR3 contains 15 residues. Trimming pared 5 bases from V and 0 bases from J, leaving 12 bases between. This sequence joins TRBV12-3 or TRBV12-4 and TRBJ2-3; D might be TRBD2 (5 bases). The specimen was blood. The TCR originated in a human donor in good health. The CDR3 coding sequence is TGTGCCAGCAGTCCTAGCTTTTCTAGCACAGATACGCAGTATTTT. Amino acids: CASSPSFSSTDTQYF.